This TCR beta chain was profiled in a study of cytomegalovirus exposure and HLA in healthy donors. Study-level points and caveats: For most TCR sequences rarity was the rule, although some public TCRs occurred in many donors.

Both 60 Vbeta primers and 13 Jbeta primers went into the PCR. In the original analysis: Later, 65 million to 90 million unique TCR beta chains were counted in an analysis, and roughly 11 million of them were shared. The data were produced by immunoSEQ multiplex PCR, yet TCRdb's version contains in-frame clones alone and is incomplete. From that table come the V and J calls and clone size; the DNA was used to work out D and trimming. The sample comprises roughly 97,000 clones, about 80% of which are singletons, and 4.5% to 7% rests with the top ten. Note on this clone: The antigen is unknown.

CDR1 is MNHNY, CDR2 SVGAGI, per germline (reference sequence). The CDR3 is 14 residues long. Trimming cost V 0 bases and J 3 bases, with 9 bases left between them. The chain carries TRBV6-6 and TRBJ2-7; no clear D gene. Sequencing was carried out using PBMCs. The sequence came from a man aged 55 to 69 in good health and CMV-seropositive. The CDR3 spells CASSYSSPGYEQYF. CDR3 coding DNA: TGTGCCAGCAGTTACTCGAGTCCAGGCTACGAGCAGTACTTC.